The present T cell receptor beta chain was sequenced within a study of shared clonotypes between healthy human individuals (dated by TCRdb to 2020 to 2022). Some background on the complete study: A couple of women and a few men aged 18 to 49 years were included in the cohort. For each donor, CD4 naive and CD4 memory were each given three plates, CD8 naive was given two plates, and CD8 memory was given one plate. The study deeply sequenced blood TCR repertoires of about 5 healthy adults to estimate repertoire size and the extent of clonotype sharing between individuals. Different laboratories and diverse techniques were used to prepare libraries and sequence TCR repertoires, to increase sequencing depth and limit assay-specific biases. Each donor's leukapheresis produced roughly between roughly 0.94 and 9.5 billion PBMCs. General conclusions and limits of the study: When a few donors were compared, the shared fraction of clonotypes was around 4.6% for naive CD4, 3% to 4% for naive CD8, roughly 2.5% for memory CD4, and about 0.36% for memory CD8. The genetic and exposure-history diversity represented was limited by the small number of donors. Naive subsets generally had larger estimated clonotype richness than memory subsets did. Sampling was restricted to blood, and TCR repertoires in tissues likely differ from the TCR repertoires found in blood. Higher generation probabilities were observed for clonotypes shared by all four sorted-subset donors than for non-shared clonotypes. Rarefaction of sorted-subset datasets indicated incomplete sequencing despite the large sequencing depth. Pairwise subsampling indicated that sequencing depth was expected to affect the degree of clonotype sharing among donors.

Using the deep immunoSEQ assay, multiplex PCR amplified TCR CDR3 regions from genomic DNA. For each cell subset, the extracted genomic DNA was distributed evenly across all wells of several immunoSEQ 96-well plates, and each plate served as one replicate. For sorted subsets, 200 ng of genomic DNA, equivalent to roughly 30,000 T cell genomes, went into each replicate PCR. The purified libraries were quantified using a Qubit 3.0 fluorometer, sized with a Bioanalyzer 2100, and then quantified again using the KAPA Library Quantification kit. A separate single-read 150-cycle Illumina NextSeq 550 flow cell was used to sequence each immunoSEQ 96-well plate. In the original analysis: Because the immunoSEQ output held only junctional sequences and lacked quality scores, the filtering could not match the filtering applied to full-length reads. Sequences were annotated with PyIR, a Python wrapper for IgBLAST v1.9, and V/J genes and CDR3 were assigned using IMGT germline references. Reads were removed for weak V/J assignments (E-value above 1e-6), missing CDR3, stop codons, out-of-frame junctions, or ambiguous translated residues. V3J clonotypes were defined as sequences sharing an identical inferred V gene, J gene, and CDR3 amino acid sequence. The percentage overlap between two repertoires was calculated by dividing the number of shared unique clonotypes by the size of the smaller repertoire. RTK rarefaction, the Chao1 estimator, and Recon v2.1 estimates of unobserved clonotypes were used to assess repertoire richness. For all TCRbeta clonotypes obtained by the gDNA method from a few donors, generation probabilities were computed with OLGA. TCRdb provides this immuneACCESS table in a form limited to in-frame rearrangements. Some clones are lacking; in checked studies, under half of them reflect an unresolved V gene, and why the rest are absent is not known. D and trimming come from the DNA, and the V and J calls and clone size come from that table. Here the sample has 550,000 to 750,000 clones; less than 97% occur a single time. The ten largest clones take up around 0.11% of the sample.

For CDR1 and CDR2, the germline V gene lists SQVTM and ANQGSEA. The CDR3 numbers 10 residues from cysteine through phenylalanine. Just the 30-base CDR3 DNA is kept, in frame starting at base 1. The junction shows trimming of 6 bases on V and 12 bases on J, and the gene matches do not reach 6 bases of it. CD8 naive samples were CD45RO-negative cells positively selected for CCR7, giving a CD45RA+CCR7+ population that excluded TemRA cells. The donors were healthy, HIV-negative adults who had no recently reported acute infections or vaccinations. All donors were Caucasian adults living in Nashville, Tennessee, USA. After blood collection by leukapheresis, PBMCs were isolated using Ficoll-Histopaque density gradient centrifugation and then cryopreserved in the vapor phase of liquid nitrogen. Analytical flow cytometry was used to check the purity and quantity of every magnetically sorted T cell population. From each sorted fraction, genomic DNA was isolated and quantified by UV absorbance on a Nanodrop 2000c.

Comments on this clone: Its antigen remains unidentified. It has no much larger one-base neighbor in the sample; base qualities were not kept.

This clonotype originated in a woman in her 30s in good health. Recombination joined TRBV29-1 with TRBJ1-2; 8 bases in the middle match TRBD1. Input material: naive CD8+ T cells sorted from blood. Read against the paper, the sample's cell subset or site label means: CD45RA+CCR7+. In nucleotide form, the sequence is TGCAGCGTGCGGACAGGGACCCACACCTTC. Its protein is CSVRTGTHTF.